Shown below are 28 T cell receptor beta chains from a single sample sequenced in a study of memory CD4+ T cells and cytomegalovirus serostatus. The sort gate was single viable CD3+CD4+CD8-CD45RO+ cells for memory CD4+ T cells. The repertoire was sequenced with immunoSEQ multiplex PCR; TCRdb's copy has only in-frame clones and lacks some. The repertoire holds around 60,000 clones, with more than 70% as singletons. Sequences were obtained from memory CD4+ T cells from blood. The receptors here all came from an adult in good health and CMV-seronegative.

The chain recombines TRBV30 with TRBJ1-6, with D unresolved. Germline loops: CDR1 GTSNPN, CDR2 SVGIG (reference sequence). The CDR3 is made up of 15 amino acids. V was pared by 1 base and J by 6 bases, with 13 bases between. As DNA, the CDR3 is TGTGCCTGGAGTGATGGCGGGCTGGGTAATTCACCCCTCCACTTT. Its protein is CAWSDGGLGNSPLHF.

This clone was seen once. The CDR3 is CASSLTQRDPAFF. In nucleotides, the CDR3 is TGTGCCAGCAGCTTAACTCAAAGGGATCCGGCTTTCTTT. The chain recombines TRBV7-3 with TRBJ1-1; D remains unclear. The germline V gene has CDR1 SGHTA and CDR2 FQGTGA. The CDR3 sequence is 13 residues long. The V end was cut by 0 bases, the J end by 11 bases, with 13 bases between.

The V gene is TRBV10-1, the J gene TRBJ1-2; D uncertain. The CDR3 length is 13 residues. Trimming took 4 bases from V and 2 from J, leaving 8 bases between them. The germline V gene encodes CDR1 WNHNN and CDR2 SYGVQD (reference sequence). In nucleotides, the CDR3 is TGCGCCAGCAGTGCGGATGGGAACTATGGCTACACCTTC. Translation: CASSADGNYGYTF.

The chain joins TRBV19 to TRBJ2-4, with 9 bases fitting TRBD2. Germline V gene sequence: CDR1 LNHDA, CDR2 SQIVND (reference sequence). This CDR3 has 19 residues. V was clipped by 4 bases and J by 0 bases; unmatched bases: 13. CDR3 in amino acids: CASSRTGTSLRLAKNIQYF. The CDR3 nucleotides read TGTGCCAGTAGTAGGACCGGGACTAGCCTACGTCTAGCCAAAAACATTCAGTACTTC.

The CDR3 spells CASSSGRGQETQYF. DNA of the CDR3: TGCGCCAGCAGCTCGGGACGGGGACAAGAGACCCAGTACTTC. The chain links TRBV5-1 to TRBJ2-5; either TRBD1 or TRBD2 may supply D (5 bases each). Germline CDR1 is SGHRS and CDR2 is YFSETQ. Trimming took off 3 bases at V and 2 bases at J, with 11 bases between the two ends. The CDR3 is made up of 14 amino acids.

The chain combines TRBV5-1 with TRBJ1-6, with D unresolved. Per germline, CDR1 SGHRS and CDR2 YFSETQ. V was pared by 4 bases and J by 6 bases, with 8 bases between. There are 13 residues in the CDR3. CDR3 residues: CASSPELNSPLHF. The CDR3 DNA sequence: TGCGCCAGCAGCCCTGAACTTAATTCACCCCTCCACTTT.

The V and J genes are TRBV5-1 and TRBJ2-1, with D possibly TRBD2 on 5 matching bases. The germline V and J ends were trimmed by 5 bases and 4 bases, with 16 bases remaining between them. CDR3 length: 15 amino acids. From germline, CDR1 is SGHRS and CDR2 YFSETQ. The CDR3 region has the DNA TGCGCCAGCAGTTTGCTAGGGAGCACGTACAATGAGCAGTTCTTC. Translating gives CASSLLGSTYNEQFF.

The chain has TRBV10-3 and TRBJ2-7; D possibly corresponds to TRBD1 (6 bases). Germline CDR1 reads ENHRY; CDR2 reads SYGVKD. Trimming took off 7 bases at V and 6 bases at J, with 22 bases between the two ends. The CDR3 runs 15 residues. The CDR3 region has the DNA TGTGCCATCACTTCGGGGCAGGGGTCTTCGGGCGAGCAGTACTTC. This gives the protein CAITSGQGSSGEQYF.

This clone was observed a single time. V gene TRBV4-3 combines with J gene TRBJ2-3, with D unclear. The V end lost 1 base, the J end lost 6 bases, and 14 bases lay between the germline ends. The CDR3 runs 15 residues. Per the germline V gene, CDR1 is LGHNA and CDR2 is YSLEER. The CDR3 DNA reads as TGCGCCAGCAGCCAAGGATACTCCCTCACTGATACGCAGTATTTT. This sequence encodes CASSQGYSLTDTQYF.

The J gene is TRBJ1-1, the V gene TRBV27, with 7 nucleotides matching TRBD1. This CDR3 region has 16 residues. V shed 2 bases and J 5 bases; nucleotides not matched to a gene: 11. Germline loops: CDR1 MNHEY, CDR2 SMNVEV (reference sequence). CDR3 sequence: CASSLTGVGFDTEAFF. The CDR3 DNA sequence: TGTGCCAGCAGTTTAACAGGGGTAGGATTTGATACTGAAGCTTTCTTT.

This chain uses TRBV9 with TRBJ2-2, with TRBD2 as a possible D gene (6 bases). Germline V gene data show CDR1 as SGDLS and CDR2 as YYNGEE. The CDR3 covers 15 residues. Trimming shortened V by 0 bases and J by 10 bases, and 16 bases separated the two germline ends. The CDR3 here is CASSVGDSLESELFF. The DNA of the CDR3 is TGTGCCAGCAGCGTAGGGGACTCTCTTGAGTCGGAGCTGTTTTTT.

This clone was observed a handful of times. The chain uses TRBV6-6 and TRBJ1-2; 8 bases are a match to TRBD1. The CDR3 sequence is 12 residues long. Germline V gene data show CDR1 as MNHNY and CDR2 as SVGAGI (reference sequence). After removal of 11 bases from V and 6 bases from J, the junction contained 8 bases not matched to a gene. As DNA, the CDR3 is TGTGCCGGGCACAGGGGGGAAGATGGCTACACCTTC. Protein: CAGHRGEDGYTF.

This clone was seen just once. V is TRBV9 and J is TRBJ2-5, with no clear D. The CDR3 has 14 residues. Trimming shortened V by 3 bases and J by 4 bases, and 13 bases separated the two germline ends. CDR1 is SGDLS and CDR2 is YYNGEE in the germline V gene. The CDR3 protein is CASSALPTAETQYF. In DNA form, the CDR3 reads TGTGCCAGCAGCGCCCTCCCCACCGCAGAGACCCAGTACTTC.

J is TRBJ1-4 and V is TRBV5-1; tentative D call: TRBD1 (6 bases). Per the germline V gene, CDR1 is SGHRS and CDR2 is YFSETQ. Trimming shortened V by 4 bases and J by 5 bases, and 15 bases separated the two germline ends. The CDR3 has 15 residues. The CDR3 loop is CASSINTGRNEKLFF. CDR3 DNA sequence: TGCGCCAGCAGCATAAATACAGGGAGGAATGAAAAACTGTTTTTT.

The V and J genes are TRBV2 and TRBJ2-5, with D unclear. Trimming pared 2 bases from V and 10 bases from J, leaving 11 bases between. The CDR3 length is 12 residues. Germline-derived CDR1 and CDR2 are SNHLY and FYNNEI. In DNA, the CDR3 is TGTGCCAGCAGTGAACTATTAGCACTCCAGTACTTC. This gives the protein CASSELLALQYF.

The sample holds a few counts of this clone. The J gene is TRBJ2-1, the V gene TRBV28; D ambiguous. Germline CDR1 is MDHEN and CDR2 is SYDVKM. Trimming removed 4 bases from V and 3 bases from J, with 10 bases in between. This CDR3 is 14 amino acids long. In nucleotides, the CDR3 is TGTGCCAGCAGTTCCCTCGGCAGCTACAATGAGCAGTTCTTC. Translating it yields CASSSLGSYNEQFF.

This chain connects TRBV25-1 to TRBJ1-2; D is undetermined. V dropped 3 bases and J dropped 0 bases, with 17 bases sitting between them. This CDR3 has 17 residues. Germline V gene data show CDR1 as MGHDK and CDR2 as SYGVNS. CDR3 in DNA: TGTGCCAGCAGTGACCTGGGCGCGGCGGCCTCTAACTATGGCTACACCTTC. Translation gives CASSDLGAAASNYGYTF.

This clone has just one count. J is TRBJ2-7 and V is TRBV18; 8 nucleotides line up with TRBD1. With V trimmed by 3 bases and J by 0 bases, 19 bases remained unmatched. Germline CDR1 reads KGHSH; CDR2 reads LQKENI. The CDR3 extends over 20 amino acids. The CDR3 coding sequence is TGTGCCAGCTCACCCGGGACAGGACCTGCACTTCTCTCGAGCTCCTACGAGCAGTACTTC. Translating gives CASSPGTGPALLSSSYEQYF.

The chain joins TRBV18 to TRBJ1-1, with D perhaps matching TRBD1 (5 bases). The germline V gene encodes CDR1 KGHSH and CDR2 LQKENI. With 2 bases removed from V and 0 bases from J, the gap between germline ends came to 10 bases. The CDR3 loop spans 15 amino acids. CDR3 bases: TGTGCCAGCTCACCAGGGGCAGGAGTGAACACTGAAGCTTTCTTT. Its protein product is CASSPGAGVNTEAFF.

The rearrangement links TRBV7-2 to TRBJ2-7; D gene ambiguous. The CDR3 is 12 amino acids. V was shortened by 5 bases and J by 2 bases, with 7 bases between the two germline ends. Per germline, CDR1 SGHTA and CDR2 FQGNSA. CDR3 in amino acids: CASSPGAYEQYF. CDR3 DNA: TGTGCCAGCAGCCCTGGGGCCTACGAGCAGTACTTC.

The genes are TRBV12-5 and TRBJ1-5, with D possibly being TRBD1 (5 bases). Trimming removed 2 bases at V and 10 bases at J, with 6 bases between. Germline lookup yields CDR1 LGHNT and CDR2 FRNRAP. The CDR3 consists of 11 residues. The CDR3 sequence: CASGLRGPQHF. CDR3 nucleotide sequence: TGTGCTAGTGGTTTGAGGGGTCCCCAGCATTTT.

The chain employs TRBV5-1 and TRBJ1-1; perhaps TRBD1 as D (6 bases). This CDR3 comprises 13 residues. Trimming removed 2 bases at V and 3 bases at J, with 8 bases between. CDR1 and CDR2 (germline): SGHRS, YFSETQ. The CDR3 sequence is CASSLQGDTEAFF. DNA of the CDR3: TGCGCCAGCAGCTTACAGGGAGACACTGAAGCTTTCTTT.

By proportion, this clone is medium-sized. The chain employs TRBV5-6 and TRBJ1-2; a possible D gene is TRBD1 (6 bases). The CDR3 sequence is 14 residues long. Trimming removed 3 bases from V and 7 bases from J, with 16 bases in between. Germline V gives CDR1 SGHDT, CDR2 YYEEEE. CDR3 coding DNA: TGTGCCAGCAGCTCACGAGCGGCGGGGGCTGGCTACACCTTC. Amino acids: CASSSRAAGAGYTF.

The rearrangement joins TRBV19 to TRBJ2-1; the match to TRBD2 covers 9 bases. Germline lookup yields CDR1 LNHDA and CDR2 SQIVND (reference sequence). The CDR3 runs 15 residues. V lost 4 bases to trimming and J lost 4 bases; unmatched junction nucleotides: 5. The CDR3 loop reads CASSKASGVYNEQFF. The DNA of the CDR3 is TGTGCCAGTAGTAAGGCTAGCGGGGTTTACAATGAGCAGTTCTTC.

This clone was counted a single time. This rearrangement joins TRBV4-2 to TRBJ2-1; 15 nucleotides agree with TRBD2. This CDR3 has 18 amino acids. V lost 3 bases, J lost 8 bases, and 11 bases stayed unmatched. The germline V gene encodes CDR1 LGHNA and CDR2 YNFKEQ. CDR3 residues: CASSHLGLAGGRQDEQFF. CDR3 DNA: TGTGCCAGCAGCCATTTAGGACTAGCGGGGGGGCGACAGGATGAGCAGTTCTTC.

V gene TRBV6-5 combines with J gene TRBJ1-1; TRBD1 might be the D (5 bases). CDR3 size: 15 residues. The V end lost 2 bases, the J end lost 9 bases, and 19 bases lay between the germline ends. CDR1 and CDR2 from the germline V gene are MNHEY and SVGAGI. The CDR3 is CASSYARGRESKAFF. CDR3 DNA: TGTGCCAGCAGTTACGCCCGGGGCAGGGAGTCTAAAGCTTTCTTT.

The gene calls are TRBV5-1 and TRBJ1-4; TRBD1 is a possible D gene (5 bases). Germline CDR1 reads SGHRS; CDR2 reads YFSETQ. The CDR3 covers 14 residues. V was clipped by 4 bases and J by 8 bases, with 15 bases between them. The CDR3 here is CASSPGRGREKLFF. CDR3 bases: TGCGCCAGCAGCCCGGGACGTGGAAGGGAAAAACTGTTTTTT.

The chain carries TRBV10-3 and TRBJ2-2; TRBD2 aligns across 9 bases. The trim removed 0 bases at V and 7 bases at J, leaving 6 bases unmatched. The CDR3 runs to 16 residues. Germline CDR1 ENHRY, CDR2 SYGVKD. The DNA for the CDR3 is TGTGCCATCAGTGAGTCGATCTTGACTAGCGGCGGGGAGCTGTTTTTT. It yields the protein CAISESILTSGGELFF.